This T cell receptor beta chain came from a study of STAT5B mutations in CD4+ large granular lymphocyte leukemia. Study-wide findings and caveats: Patient CD4-sorted repertoires looked more clonal than healthy CD4+ repertoires, even without putative leukemic clones. Approximately 25% of private leukemic clonotypes occurred rarely in other patients' non-leukemic repertoires.

This was a survey-level run. Assay used: immunoSEQ multiplex PCR; TCRdb lists only in-frame clones, some missing. This sample has 37,000 or so clones, with roughly 79% found just once. A remark on this clone: Its antigen is not identified.

Controls came from buffy coats of healthy blood donors. CDR3 length: 14 residues. Germline V gene sequence: CDR1 SNHLY, CDR2 FYNNEI. The V end was cut by 4 bases, the J end by 7 bases, with 16 bases between. Sequencing was done on a sample of CD4+ T cells from blood buffy coats. This clonotype originated in a human donor in good health. The chain carries TRBV2 and TRBJ1-2; D not certain. The CDR3: CASSGDPGSGGYTF. In nucleotides, the CDR3 is TGTGCCAGCAGTGGCGATCCGGGTTCGGGTGGCTACACCTTC.